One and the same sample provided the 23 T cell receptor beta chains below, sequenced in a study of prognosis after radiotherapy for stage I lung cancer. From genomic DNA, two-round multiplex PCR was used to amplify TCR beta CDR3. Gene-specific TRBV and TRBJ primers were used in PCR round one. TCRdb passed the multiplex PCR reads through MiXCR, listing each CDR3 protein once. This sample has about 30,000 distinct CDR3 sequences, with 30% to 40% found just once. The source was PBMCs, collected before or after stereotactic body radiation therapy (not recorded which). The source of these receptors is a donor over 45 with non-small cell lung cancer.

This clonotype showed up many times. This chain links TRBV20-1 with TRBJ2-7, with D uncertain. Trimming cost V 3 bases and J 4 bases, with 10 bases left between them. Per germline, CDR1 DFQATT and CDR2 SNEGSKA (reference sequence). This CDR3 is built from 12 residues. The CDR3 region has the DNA TGCAGTGCTAGTTCGCAGCTATACGAGCAGTACTTC. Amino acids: CSASSQLYEQYF.

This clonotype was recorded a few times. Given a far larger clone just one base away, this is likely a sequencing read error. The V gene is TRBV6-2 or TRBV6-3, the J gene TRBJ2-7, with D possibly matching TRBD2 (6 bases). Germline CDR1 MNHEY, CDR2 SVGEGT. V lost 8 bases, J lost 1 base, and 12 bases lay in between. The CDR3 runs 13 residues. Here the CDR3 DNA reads TGTGCCAGCGCGGCCGGGGGTTCCTACGAGCAGTACTTC. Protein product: CASAAGGSYEQYF.

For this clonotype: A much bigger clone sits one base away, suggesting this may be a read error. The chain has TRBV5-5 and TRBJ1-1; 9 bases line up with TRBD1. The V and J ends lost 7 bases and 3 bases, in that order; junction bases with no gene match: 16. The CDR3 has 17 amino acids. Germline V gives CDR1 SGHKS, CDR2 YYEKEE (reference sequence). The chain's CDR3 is CASGSPGQGIQDTEAFF. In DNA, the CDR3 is TGTGCCAGCGGCTCCCCGGGACAGGGAATTCAGGACACTGAAGCTTTCTTT.

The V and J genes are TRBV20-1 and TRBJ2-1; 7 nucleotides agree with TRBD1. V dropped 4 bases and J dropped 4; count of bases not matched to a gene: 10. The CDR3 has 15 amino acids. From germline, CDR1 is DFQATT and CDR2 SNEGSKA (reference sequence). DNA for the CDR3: TGCAGTGCTAATACAGGGGACCAACCGTACAATGAGCAGTTCTTC. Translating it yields CSANTGDQPYNEQFF.

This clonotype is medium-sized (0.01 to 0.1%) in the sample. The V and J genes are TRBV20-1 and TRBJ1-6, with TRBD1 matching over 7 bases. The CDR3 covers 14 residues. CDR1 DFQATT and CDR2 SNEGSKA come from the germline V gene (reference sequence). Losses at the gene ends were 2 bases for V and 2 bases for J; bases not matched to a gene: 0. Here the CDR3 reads CSARRGPYNSPLHF. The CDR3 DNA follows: TGCAGTGCTAGAAGGGGGCCCTATAATTCACCCCTCCACTTT.

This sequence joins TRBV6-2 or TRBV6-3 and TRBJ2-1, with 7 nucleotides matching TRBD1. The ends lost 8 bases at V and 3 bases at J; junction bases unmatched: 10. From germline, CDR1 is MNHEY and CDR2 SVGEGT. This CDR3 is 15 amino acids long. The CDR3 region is CASGYRDSVYNEQFF. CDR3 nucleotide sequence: TGTGCCAGCGGATACCGGGACAGCGTCTACAATGAGCAGTTCTTC.

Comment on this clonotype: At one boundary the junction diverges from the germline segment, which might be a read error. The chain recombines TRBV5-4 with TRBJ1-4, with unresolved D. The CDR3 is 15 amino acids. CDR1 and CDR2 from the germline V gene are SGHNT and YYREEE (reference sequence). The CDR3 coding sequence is TGTGCCACCAGCTTGGCCCCCACCCTGAATGAAAAACTGTTTTTT. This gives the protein CATSLAPTLNEKLFF.

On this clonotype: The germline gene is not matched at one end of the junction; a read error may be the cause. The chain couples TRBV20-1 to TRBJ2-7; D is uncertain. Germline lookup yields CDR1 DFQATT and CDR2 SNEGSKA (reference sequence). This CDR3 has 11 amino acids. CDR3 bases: TGCAGTGCTAGAGCTGGATACGAGCAGTACTTT. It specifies CSARAGYEQYF.

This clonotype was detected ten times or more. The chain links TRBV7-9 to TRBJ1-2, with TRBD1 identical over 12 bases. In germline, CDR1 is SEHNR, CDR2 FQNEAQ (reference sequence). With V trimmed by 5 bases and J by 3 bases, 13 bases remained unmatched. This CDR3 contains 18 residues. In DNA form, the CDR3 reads TGTGCCAGCAGCGCACTAGGGACAGGGGGCGGTTTTGACTATGGCTACACCTTC. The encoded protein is CASSALGTGGGFDYGYTF.

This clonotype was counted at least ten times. The DNA of the CDR3 is TGTGCCAGTAGTATCGGACAGGGTGGAGAAAAACTGTTTTTT. Its protein is CASSIGQGGEKLFF. The chain is built from TRBV19 and TRBJ1-4; TRBD1 matches at 8 bases. The length of the CDR3 is 14 residues. Germline V gives CDR1 LNHDA, CDR2 SQIVND (reference sequence). V trimming: 3 bases; J trimming: 8 bases; junction bases outside the gene matches: 5. The whole variable domain, filled in from reference TRBV19 and TRBJ1-4, reads DGGITQSPKYLFRKEGQNVTLSCEQNLNHDAMYWYRQDPGQGLRLIYYSQIVNDFQKGDIAEGYSVSREKKESFPLTVTSAQKNPTAFYLCASSIGQGGEKLFFGSGTQLSVL.

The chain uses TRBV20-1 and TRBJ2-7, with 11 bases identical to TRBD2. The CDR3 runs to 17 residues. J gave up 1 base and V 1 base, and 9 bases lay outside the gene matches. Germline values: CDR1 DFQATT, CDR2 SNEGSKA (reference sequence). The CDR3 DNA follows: TGCAGTGCTAGAGTGACTAGCGGGGCAATGCTTTCCTACGAGCAGTACTTC. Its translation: CSARVTSGAMLSYEQYF.

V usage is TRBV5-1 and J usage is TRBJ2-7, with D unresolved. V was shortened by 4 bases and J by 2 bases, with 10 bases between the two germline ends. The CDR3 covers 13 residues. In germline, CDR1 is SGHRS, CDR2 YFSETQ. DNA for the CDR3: TGCGCCAGCAGCGTCGAAGAAACCTACGAGCAGTACTTC. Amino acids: CASSVEETYEQYF.

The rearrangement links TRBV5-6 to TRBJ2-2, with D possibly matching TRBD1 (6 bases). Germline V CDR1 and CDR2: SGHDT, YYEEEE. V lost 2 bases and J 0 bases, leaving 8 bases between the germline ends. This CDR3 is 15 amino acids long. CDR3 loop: CASSFRGSNTGELFF. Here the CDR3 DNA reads TGTGCCAGCAGCTTTAGGGGGTCGAACACCGGGGAGCTGTTTTTT.

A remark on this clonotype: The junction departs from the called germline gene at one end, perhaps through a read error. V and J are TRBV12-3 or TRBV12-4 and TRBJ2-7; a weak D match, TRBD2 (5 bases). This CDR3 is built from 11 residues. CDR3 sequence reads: CPAVKGGEQYF. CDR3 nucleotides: TGCCCAGCAGTTAAGGGCGGGGAGCAGTACTTC.

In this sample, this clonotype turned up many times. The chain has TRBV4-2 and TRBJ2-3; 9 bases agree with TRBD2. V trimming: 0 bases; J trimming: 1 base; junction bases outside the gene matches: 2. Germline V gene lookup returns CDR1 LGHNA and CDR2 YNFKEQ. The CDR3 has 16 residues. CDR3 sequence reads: CASSQEPSGGTDTQYF. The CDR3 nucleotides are TGTGCCAGCAGCCAAGAGCCTAGCGGGGGCACAGATACGCAGTATTTT.

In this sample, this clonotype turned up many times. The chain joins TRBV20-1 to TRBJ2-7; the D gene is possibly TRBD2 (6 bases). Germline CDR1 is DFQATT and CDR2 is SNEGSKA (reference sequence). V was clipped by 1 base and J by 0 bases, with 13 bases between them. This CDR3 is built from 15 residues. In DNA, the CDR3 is TGCAGTGCTAGAGCACCGGAGGGGCCCTCCTACGAGCAGTACTTC. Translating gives CSARAPEGPSYEQYF.

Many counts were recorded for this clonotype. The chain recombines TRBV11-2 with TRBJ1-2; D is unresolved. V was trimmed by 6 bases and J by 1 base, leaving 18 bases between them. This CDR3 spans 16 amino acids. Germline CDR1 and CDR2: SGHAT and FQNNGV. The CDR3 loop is CASRGRTRRLNYGYTF. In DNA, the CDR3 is TGTGCCAGCAGAGGACGGACCCGACGCCTTAACTATGGCTACACCTTC.

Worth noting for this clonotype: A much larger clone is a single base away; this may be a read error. CDR3 nucleotides: TGTGCCAGTAGTCATGCGGTCAGAATGAACACTGAAGCTTTCTTT. This sequence encodes CASSHAVRMNTEAFF. The chain combines TRBV19 with TRBJ1-1; D is unresolved. V dropped 5 bases and J dropped 0 bases, with 13 bases sitting between them. The V gene's germline CDR1 is LNHDA and CDR2 SQIVND (reference sequence). This CDR3 region has 15 residues.

The CDR3 protein is CASSLCGLAGRTDTQYF. CDR3 coding DNA: TGTGCCAGCAGCTTGTGCGGCCTAGCGGGACGCACAGATACGCAGTATTTT. This chain connects TRBV7-9 to TRBJ2-3; TRBD2 matches 9 bases. J was trimmed by 1 base and V by 3 bases; bases with no gene match: 8. Germline V gives CDR1 SEHNR, CDR2 FQNEAQ (reference sequence). The CDR3 loop spans 17 amino acids.

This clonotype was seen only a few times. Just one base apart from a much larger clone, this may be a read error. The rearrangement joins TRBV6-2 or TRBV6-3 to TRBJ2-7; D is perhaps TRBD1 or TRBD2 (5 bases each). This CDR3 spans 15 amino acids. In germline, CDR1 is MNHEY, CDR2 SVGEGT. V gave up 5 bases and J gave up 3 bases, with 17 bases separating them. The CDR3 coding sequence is TGTGCCAGCAGTGAAGGGGCTGGGGGAGACTACGAGCAGTACTTC. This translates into CASSEGAGGDYEQYF.

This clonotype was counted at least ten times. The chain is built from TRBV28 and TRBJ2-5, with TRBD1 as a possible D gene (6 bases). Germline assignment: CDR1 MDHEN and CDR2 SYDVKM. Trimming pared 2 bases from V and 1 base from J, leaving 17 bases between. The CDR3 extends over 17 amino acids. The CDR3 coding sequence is TGTGCCAGCAGTTTAATAAGCCCAGGGGCGACCCAAGAGACCCAGTACTTC. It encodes CASSLISPGATQETQYF.

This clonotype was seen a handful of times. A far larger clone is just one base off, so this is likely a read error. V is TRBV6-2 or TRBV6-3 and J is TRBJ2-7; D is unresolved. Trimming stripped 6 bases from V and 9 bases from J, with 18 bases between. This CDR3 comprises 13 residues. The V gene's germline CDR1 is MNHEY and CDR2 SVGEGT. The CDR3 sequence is CASRVLLSKRQYF. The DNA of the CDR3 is TGTGCCAGCAGAGTCCTTTTAAGTAAGCGGCAGTACTTC.

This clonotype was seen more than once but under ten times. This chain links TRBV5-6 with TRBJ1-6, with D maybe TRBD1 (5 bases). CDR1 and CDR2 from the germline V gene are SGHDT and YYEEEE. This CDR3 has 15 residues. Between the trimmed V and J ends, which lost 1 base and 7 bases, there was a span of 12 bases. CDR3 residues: CASSLRQGGNSPLHF. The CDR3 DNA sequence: TGTGCCAGCAGCTTGAGGCAGGGAGGCAATTCACCCCTCCACTTT.